The clone carrying this T cell receptor (beta chain) was counted a few times. Its target is unknown. The sample originates from a study of T-cell memory formation after mild COVID-19. Study-wide points: Contracting CD4+ clones sat mainly in CM and EM; CD8+ in EMRA. Memory sampled before infection contained some responding clones, suggesting cross-reactive memory joined.

The germline V gene has CDR1 SGHTA and CDR2 FQGNSA. This CDR3 is built from 15 residues. Trimming cost V 7 bases and J 6 bases, with 20 bases left between them. TCRdb called the 5' RACE reads again in MiXCR, with one record for every CDR3 protein. Among 150,000 to 200,000 distinct CDR3 sequences, roughly a fifth were seen once, and the ten largest hold about 23%. This receptor was taken from an adult woman who had mild COVID-19 (a few samples of this study predate the infection). Cell type and time point are not known. The sequenced sample consisted of PBMCs or a T cell subset sorted from them (not recorded which). The gene calls are TRBV7-2 and TRBJ2-3; TRBD2 might be the D (6 bases). The CDR3 region has the DNA TGTGCCAGCACGCGGGTGGGGGGATTAAGCGATACGCAGTATTTT. Its protein product is CASTRVGGLSDTQYF.